The 30 T cell receptor beta chains below come from one sample, sequenced in a study of vaccination effects on CD4 cells after COVID-19. These TCRs are of unknown antigen specificity. Sequencing used immunoSEQ multiplex PCR; TCRdb keeps in-frame clones, though not all of them. The profile shows roughly 30,000 clones, around 80% of them singletons. Antigen-specific CD4+ T cells were first expanded with viral peptide pools by the ViraFEST assay and only then sequenced. After less than twelve days in culture, the CD4+ T cells were isolated. All vaccine recipients tested negative for nucleocapsid antibodies and had never contracted SARS-CoV-2 infection. The sequenced sample was CD4+ T cells from PBMCs cultured with SARS-CoV-2 spike peptides, obtained before COVID-19 vaccination. Every receptor here comes from a human donor who received a COVID-19 vaccine.

The rearrangement uses TRBV6-5 and TRBJ1-1; D call uncertain. The germline V gene encodes CDR1 MNHEY and CDR2 SVGAGI. V was clipped by 7 bases and J by 7 bases, with 19 bases between them. The CDR3 has 14 residues. CDR3 amino acids: CASIGPDRYGEAFF. DNA of the CDR3: TGTGCCAGCATCGGGCCAGACCGGTACGGTGAAGCTTTCTTT.

The chain recombines TRBV5-1 with TRBJ2-5; D is unresolved. This CDR3 spans 12 amino acids. Trimming pared 5 bases from V and 5 bases from J, leaving 10 bases between. Germline V gene sequence: CDR1 SGHRS, CDR2 YFSETQ. DNA for the CDR3: TGCGCCAGCAGTCCAGACGGGGAGACCCAGTACTTC. Its protein is CASSPDGETQYF.

In this sample, this clone turned up a few times. The V call is TRBV28, the J call TRBJ1-6; D unresolved. The CDR3 consists of 13 residues. Between the trimmed V and J ends, which lost 8 bases and 4 bases, there was a span of 9 bases. Germline V lookup: CDR1 MDHEN, CDR2 SYDVKM. The CDR3 DNA follows: TGTGCCAGCCTTCGGGTTTATAATTCACCCCTCCACTTT. Its translation is CASLRVYNSPLHF.

The chain links TRBV9 to TRBJ2-3; 7 nucleotides match TRBD2. This CDR3 is 17 amino acids long. Germline CDR1 SGDLS, CDR2 YYNGEE. Trimming took 0 bases from V and 2 from J; bases not matched to a gene: 9. The CDR3 DNA sequence: TGTGCCAGCAGCGTAGAGGGAGGGGAGCGCCTCACAGATACGCAGTATTTT. Its translation is CASSVEGGERLTDTQYF.

The V and J genes are TRBV18 and TRBJ1-3; D remains ambiguous. This CDR3 contains 14 residues. The germline CDR1 and CDR2 sequences are KGHSH and LQKENI. Between the trimmed V and J ends, which lost 3 bases and 8 bases, there was a span of 14 bases. The CDR3 region is CASSPAAPRDTIYF. DNA of the CDR3: TGTGCCAGCTCACCCGCGGCCCCCAGAGACACCATATATTTT.

V is TRBV18 and J is TRBJ1-1; D is undetermined. CDR3 length: 11 residues. V lost 3 bases and J lost 5, with 4 bases in between. Germline CDR1 KGHSH, CDR2 LQKENI. CDR3 in DNA: TGTGCCAGCTCACCTAATACTGAAGCTTTCTTT. Its translation: CASSPNTEAFF.

V usage is TRBV4-1 and J usage is TRBJ1-2; weak D call: TRBD1 (5 bases). CDR3 length equals 14 residues. In germline, CDR1 is MGHRA, CDR2 YSYEKL. V was cut by 0 bases and J by 8 bases, with 13 bases left in between. CDR3 protein: CASSQDWVGRGYTF. CDR3 bases: TGCGCCAGCAGCCAAGATTGGGTGGGACGGGGCTACACCTTC.

The V gene is TRBV7-2, the J gene TRBJ2-1, with D perhaps matching TRBD1 or TRBD2 (7 bases each). The CDR3 length is 15 residues. Germline V gene lookup returns CDR1 SGHTA and CDR2 FQGNSA. V was shortened by 5 bases and J by 4 bases, with 15 bases between the two germline ends. In DNA, the CDR3 is TGTGCCAGCAGCCCCCAGGGGGGGTCGTACAATGAGCAGTTCTTC. Residues: CASSPQGGSYNEQFF.

This chain connects TRBV29-1 to TRBJ1-2, with 7 bases that match TRBD1. V gave up 6 bases and J gave up 2 bases; unmatched junction bases: 9. From germline, CDR1 is SQVTM and CDR2 ANQGSEA. This CDR3 region has 14 residues. This CDR3 is CSVADRATNYGYTF. The CDR3 DNA reads TGCAGCGTCGCAGACAGGGCCACCAACTATGGCTACACCTTC.

This clone occurred once. The chain carries TRBV6-6 and TRBJ2-7, with D perhaps TRBD1 (6 bases). The V end lost 6 bases, the J end lost 1 base, and 10 bases lay between the germline ends. CDR3 length: 13 amino acids. CDR1 is MNHNY and CDR2 is SVGAGI in the germline V gene (reference sequence). The CDR3 sequence: CASRPQGSYEQYF. As DNA, the CDR3 is TGTGCCAGCAGGCCACAGGGTTCCTACGAGCAGTACTTC.

The chain employs TRBV4-1 and TRBJ1-2, with 7 bases matching TRBD1. J was trimmed by 8 bases and V by 0 bases; bases with no gene match: 12. The CDR3 has 16 amino acids. Germline-derived CDR1 and CDR2 are MGHRA and YSYEKL. CDR3 coding DNA: TGCGCCAGCAGCCAAGACATCTGGACAGGAAAAGGAGGCTACACCTTC. It specifies CASSQDIWTGKGGYTF.

This clone was counted only a few times. The chain uses TRBV5-1 and TRBJ1-1; D gene uncertain. Germline V gene sequence: CDR1 SGHRS, CDR2 YFSETQ. The length of the CDR3 is 13 residues. V was shortened by 0 bases and J by 8 bases, with 11 bases between the two germline ends. The DNA of the CDR3 is TGCGCCAGCAGCTTGGAGGTTCCTAGGGAAGCTTTCTTT. Amino acids: CASSLEVPREAFF. The entire variable domain, with the rest obtained from reference TRBV5-1 and TRBJ1-1, is as follows: KAGVTQTPRYLIKTRGQQVTLSCSPISGHRSVSWYQQTPGQGLQFLFEYFSETQRNKGNFPGRFSGRQFSNSRSEMNVSTLELGDSALYLCASSLEVPREAFFGQGTRLTVV.

This clone was seen more than once but under ten times. The chain uses TRBV13 and TRBJ2-7; the D gene is possibly TRBD2 (6 bases). Germline loops: CDR1 PRHDT, CDR2 FYEKMQ (reference sequence). The CDR3 has 13 residues. Trimming left V 4 bases short and J 0 bases short, with 7 bases between. DNA of the CDR3: TGTGCCAGCAGCTCCGGGGGCTCCTACGAGCAGTACTTC. Protein: CASSSGGSYEQYF.

The gene calls are TRBV7-2 and TRBJ1-2; 7 bases are a match to TRBD1. V was clipped by 5 bases and J by 4 bases; unmatched bases: 7. Germline V gene lookup returns CDR1 SGHTA and CDR2 FQGNSA. The length of the CDR3 is 14 residues. DNA for the CDR3: TGTGCCAGCAGCCCCGGAGGACAGGTCTATGGCTACACCTTC. It specifies CASSPGGQVYGYTF.

V is TRBV7-9 and J is TRBJ2-1; TRBD2 agrees at 7 bases. The CDR3 consists of 19 residues. Germline loops: CDR1 SEHNR, CDR2 FQNEAQ (reference sequence). Trimming at V came to 5 bases and at J to 3 bases, leaving 19 bases not matched to a gene. The CDR3 sequence is CASSPSLLGMASGYNEQFF. Written as DNA, the CDR3 is TGTGCCAGCAGCCCCAGCTTACTTGGGATGGCTAGCGGCTACAATGAGCAGTTCTTC.

This chain connects TRBV6-5 to TRBJ2-7; D remains ambiguous. The CDR3 consists of 13 residues. CDR1 and CDR2 (germline): MNHEY, SVGAGI. Trimming shortened V by 10 bases and J by 1 base, and 14 bases separated the two germline ends. For the CDR3, the DNA is TGTGCCACCAGGCTACCTCCATCCTACGAGCAGTACTTC. It specifies CATRLPPSYEQYF.

V and J are TRBV6-5 and TRBJ2-2; possibly TRBD2 for D (6 bases). The V end lost 0 bases, the J end lost 5 bases, and 10 bases lay between the germline ends. The germline gives CDR1 MNHEY, CDR2 SVGAGI. This CDR3 spans 15 amino acids. The CDR3 protein is CASSYSRAGTGELFF. The CDR3 DNA reads TGTGCCAGCAGTTACTCAAGGGCGGGGACCGGGGAGCTGTTTTTT.

This chain joins TRBV11-2 and TRBJ2-3; D call uncertain. Germline assignment: CDR1 SGHAT and CDR2 FQNNGV. The CDR3 spans 13 residues. V shed 0 bases and J shed 3 bases, with 4 bases lying between them. As DNA, the CDR3 is TGTGCCAGCAGCTTAGAAAGTACAGATACGCAGTATTTT. Encoded protein: CASSLESTDTQYF.

This clone is labeled as medium-sized. The chain links TRBV24-1 to TRBJ1-4; 9 bases agree with TRBD1. V shed 2 bases and J 6 bases; nucleotides not matched to a gene: 6. Germline V gene data show CDR1 as KGHDR and CDR2 as SFDVKD. This CDR3 spans 16 amino acids. This CDR3 is CATSDSPGQGDEKLFF. In nucleotides, the CDR3 is TGTGCCACCAGTGATTCGCCGGGACAGGGAGATGAAAAACTGTTTTTT.

This clone was detected once. The chain joins TRBV5-6 to TRBJ2-3; D gene ambiguous. Germline V lookup: CDR1 SGHDT, CDR2 YYEEEE. The germline V and J ends were trimmed by 2 bases and 2 bases, with 12 bases remaining between them. This CDR3 region has 15 residues. The CDR3 spells CASSFRNSFTDTQYF. The CDR3 region has the DNA TGTGCCAGCAGCTTTAGAAACAGCTTCACAGATACGCAGTATTTT. Filled out from reference TRBV5-6 and TRBJ2-3, the complete variable domain reads DAGVTQSPTHLIKTRGQQVTLRCSPKSGHDTVSWYQQALGQGPQFIFQYYEEEERQRGNFPDRFSGHQFPNYSSELNVNALLLGDSALYLCASSFRNSFTDTQYFGPGTRLTVL.

V usage is TRBV15 and J usage is TRBJ1-2; D gene ambiguous. CDR3 size: 17 residues. In germline, CDR1 is LNHNV, CDR2 YYDKDF (reference sequence). The germline V and J ends were trimmed by 0 bases and 4 bases, with 18 bases remaining between them. The CDR3 nucleotides are TGTGCCACCAGCAGAGATAAGGGTCGGAGGTCGGGCTATGGCTACACCTTC. Translated: CATSRDKGRRSGYGYTF.

The gene calls are TRBV6-5 and TRBJ2-6; D gene ambiguous. Germline loops: CDR1 MNHEY, CDR2 SVGAGI. The CDR3 spans 15 residues. Deletions cut 4 bases from V and 1 base from J, with 8 bases between. Here the CDR3 reads CASSSRVSGANVLTF. The DNA of the CDR3 is TGTGCCAGCAGTTCTAGGGTGTCTGGGGCCAACGTCCTGACTTTC.

The chain combines TRBV30 with TRBJ2-3; TRBD1 or TRBD2 may be the D gene (5 bases each). Germline V lookup: CDR1 GTSNPN, CDR2 SVGIG (reference sequence). This CDR3 is built from 11 residues. The V gene lost 5 bases and the J gene lost 3 bases, with 6 bases spanning the gap. Here the CDR3 reads CAWGTTDTQYF. The CDR3 region has the DNA TGTGCCTGGGGGACGACAGATACGCAGTATTTT.

CDR3 DNA sequence: TGTGCCAGCAGTTACACCCTCAGCGGGGGGGACTTGAGAGATACGCAGTATTTT. This gives the protein CASSYTLSGGDLRDTQYF. The rearrangement joins TRBV6-2 or TRBV6-3 to TRBJ2-3, with TRBD2 matching over 10 bases. CDR1 and CDR2 (germline): MNHEY, SVGEGT. The CDR3 totals 18 residues. The J segment lost 5 bases and the V segment lost 2 bases, leaving 13 bases of the junction unmatched.

The rearrangement joins TRBV5-1 to TRBJ2-2; no definite D call. V lost 5 bases and J 1 base, leaving 6 bases between the germline ends. The CDR3 consists of 13 residues. Germline loops: CDR1 SGHRS, CDR2 YFSETQ. CDR3 sequence reads: CASRPGNTGELFF. Here the CDR3 DNA reads TGCGCCAGCAGGCCGGGGAACACCGGGGAGCTGTTTTTT. The full variable domain, completed using reference TRBV5-1 and TRBJ2-2, is KAGVTQTPRYLIKTRGQQVTLSCSPISGHRSVSWYQQTPGQGLQFLFEYFSETQRNKGNFPGRFSGRQFSNSRSEMNVSTLELGDSALYLCASRPGNTGELFFGEGSRLTVL.

V and J are TRBV19 and TRBJ1-2; D remains unclear. CDR1 is LNHDA, CDR2 SQIVND, per germline (reference sequence). Trimming removed 11 bases at V and 0 bases at J, with 16 bases between. This CDR3 spans 14 amino acids. This chain's CDR3 is CADPRVEANYGYTF. In DNA, the CDR3 is TGTGCCGATCCCCGCGTAGAAGCTAACTATGGCTACACCTTC.

The chain uses TRBV28 and TRBJ1-2, with unresolved D. This CDR3 spans 14 amino acids. V lost 2 bases to trimming and J lost 4 bases, with 11 bases between them. CDR1 MDHEN and CDR2 SYDVKM come from the germline V gene. CDR3 coding DNA: TGTGCCAGCAGTTTAGGACCATCGGTCTATGGCTACACCTTC. Its protein product is CASSLGPSVYGYTF.

This sequence joins TRBV29-1 and TRBJ2-5; 10 bases agree with TRBD2. CDR3 length: 16 amino acids. The J segment lost 5 bases and the V segment lost 5 bases, leaving 14 bases of the junction unmatched. CDR1 SQVTM and CDR2 ANQGSEA come from the germline V gene. CDR3 DNA: TGCAGCGTTAAAGGGGATAGGCTAGCGGGAGCGGAGACCCAGTACTTC. It yields the protein CSVKGDRLAGAETQYF.

The chain is built from TRBV6-6 and TRBJ2-7; 8 positions agree with TRBD2. The CDR3 loop spans 14 amino acids. CDR1 and CDR2 (germline): MNHNY, SVGAGI (reference sequence). Trimming removed 8 bases from V and 1 base from J; junction bases left unmatched: 7. The CDR3 DNA reads as TGTGCCAGCTCGACCGGGACTAGTTCCTACGAGCAGTACTTC. Translated, it gives CASSTGTSSYEQYF.

This chain connects TRBV3-1 (or the pseudogene TRBV3-2) to TRBJ1-2; D is unresolved. Germline assignment: CDR1 LGHDT and CDR2 YNNKEL (reference sequence). V was clipped by 2 bases and J by 4 bases, with 20 bases between them. This CDR3 comprises 17 residues. CDR3 sequence (DNA): TGTGCCAGCAGCCAAAAGTTGGCACAGAAAATTAGCTATGGCTACACCTTC. Translating it yields CASSQKLAQKISYGYTF.